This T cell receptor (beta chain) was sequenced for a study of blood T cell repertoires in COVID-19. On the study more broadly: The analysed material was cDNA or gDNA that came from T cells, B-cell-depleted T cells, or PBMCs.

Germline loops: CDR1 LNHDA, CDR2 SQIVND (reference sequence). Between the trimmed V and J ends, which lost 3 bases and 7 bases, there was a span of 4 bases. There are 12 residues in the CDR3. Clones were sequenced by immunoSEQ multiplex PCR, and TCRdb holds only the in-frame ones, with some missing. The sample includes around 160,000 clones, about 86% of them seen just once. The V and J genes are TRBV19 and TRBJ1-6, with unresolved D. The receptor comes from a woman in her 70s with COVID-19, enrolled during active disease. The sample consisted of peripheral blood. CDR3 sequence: CASSILNSPLHF. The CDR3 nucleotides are TGTGCCAGTAGTATTCTGAATTCACCCCTCCACTTT.